This T cell receptor beta chain emerged from a study of cytomegalovirus exposure and HLA in healthy donors (dated by TCRdb to 2015 to 2018). With respect to the entire study: An earlier analysis of approximately 590 of the donors reported more than 250 Gb of sequence data and 100 million to 140 million unique TCR beta sequences from 150 million to 200 million T cells. An early release covering some 640 HLA-typed donors comprised around 300 gigabases of sequencing data and tens of millions of unique TCR sequences. The genetic ancestry cluster associated with self-reported Caucasian donors included about four fifths of the 300 to 400 genotyped donors. The study aimed to test whether signatures of past pathogen exposure could be identified by cataloging public T cell receptors. Using immunosequencing, the study profiled T cell repertoires from approximately 700 subjects and related those repertoires to cytomegalovirus serostatus. In addition to the first cohort of approximately 650 subjects, a separate validation cohort of approximately 130 different subjects was used. To predict cytomegalovirus infection status, the study combined high-throughput TCR immunosequencing, statistical association of individual TCRs with disease status, and machine learning. A later analysis re-analyzed previously published TCR beta repertoires from 500 to 700 donors and added high-resolution HLA genotyping to study TCR occurrence patterns. Rather than using new phenotypic data, the later analysis identified candidate immune exposures from TCR beta sequences and from how often those sequences occurred across donors. An earlier analysis of fewer than 750 of the donors used high-throughput TCR beta sequencing to judge whether each TCR beta V gene segment behaved as functional or pseudogenic. Donor age, sex, ethnicity and CMV serostatus were compiled together with the repertoire data. A later genetic analysis used genome-wide SNP genotypes for about three fifths of the 666 donors, treating that subset as a discovery cohort. All discovery cohort repertoires had been generated on a single sequencing platform. HLA typing covered class I and class II loci at four-digit resolution. Typing coverage differed by locus: A, B, C, DRB1 and DQB1 were typed in roughly 620-630 donors, DQA1 in 522, DPA1 in around 580, and DPB1 in 450 to 480. Four or five DR-DQ haplotypes were handled as single units for association and clustering because linkage in the cohort was strong. On average, approximately 250,000 unique TCR beta nucleotide sequences were sequenced per donor among about 400 genotyped donors of the cohort, with 15% to 20% of those sequences being non-productive. Broad study findings and their caveats: Assigning TCR associations to individual alleles was difficult when HLA alleles, especially DR and DQ, strongly co-occurred. In an earlier analysis of about 600 of the donors, most TCR beta V segments appeared in productive rearrangements about 87% or about 30% of the time, broadly matching IMGT annotations. While some public TCRs were present in many individuals, most TCR sequences turned up only very rarely across donors. Roughly uniform sequencing depth across donors was assumed in presence/absence analyses, although this assumption may not hold. A later analysis found that TCR association rates varied across HLA loci, with DRB1 alleles showing the most associated TCRs and HLA-C alleles the fewest. A cluster of highly shared sequence variants was judged likely to be a technical artifact of the sequencing pipeline. In vitro tests confirmed that a few of the cytomegalovirus-associated TCR beta chains recognize cytomegalovirus antigens. Only TCR beta chains were sequenced in this cohort, and the absence of alpha or paired-chain data limited detectable features. The authors suggested that the approach could potentially be extended to other disease states and immunological phenotypes. In a later analysis, HLA-associated TCR beta chains were found to be more clonally expanded and to have lower generation probabilities than equally common non-associated chains. The study listed 170 or so TCR beta chains as associated with cytomegalovirus. Several of the top co-occurrence clusters appeared to be linked to parvovirus B19, influenza, CMV and Epstein-Barr virus, according to a later analysis. Correlated functional status among segregating V segments might reflect linkage disequilibrium, but an unknown experimental factor could not be ruled out. A further reported finding was that TCR beta sequences accurately predicted the HLA-A and HLA-B alleles for most subjects in the first cohort. Because the 87-base-pair reads could not distinguish some IMGT-functional V segments, including TRBV6-2 and TRBV6-3, those segments were excluded. An association between a missense DCLRE1C variant and V-gene and J-gene trimming of TCR beta chains was found in a later genetic analysis and replicated in an independent cohort. Because counts were too low, roughly 18 rarely observed V segments, including chromosome 9 orphons, were left out of the earlier analysis of 587 of the donors. A later genetic analysis reported fewer N-insertions in productive TCRs among donors in an Asian-associated ancestry cluster than the approximately 670-donor mean. Immune exposure information for the cohort was limited to CMV serostatus. The classifier was reported to diagnose cytomegalovirus status with high specificity and sensitivity in both the original and validation cohorts. Because some donors lacked HLA typing at each locus, the association tests relied only on the typed subset. In a later analysis, most CMV-associated TCR beta chains were found to appear HLA-restricted, with HLA associations seemingly driven largely by CMV exposure. At a false discovery rate of 0.05, a later analysis linked fewer than 20,000 TCR beta sequences to specific HLA alleles.

In total, roughly 670 healthy bone marrow donors made up the cohort. At the time of sampling, every cohort member was nominally healthy, though immune exposures that went unrecorded were likely present. The donor tested CMV seropositive and was one of the 289 seropositive cohort members. Each donor provided a peripheral blood sample, and peripheral blood mononuclear cells were used for TCR beta sequencing. The Qiagen DNeasy Blood Extraction Kit was used to extract genomic DNA from the blood cell samples. At the junction V is shortened by 5 bases and J by 5 bases; bases outside the gene matches: 7. Its CDR3 holds 15 amino acids, cysteine through phenylalanine. Only the CDR3 DNA is retained, 45 bases long and in frame from the first base. CDR1 and CDR2 are read off the germline V gene as SNHLY and FYNNEI. Library creation used the immunoSEQ multiplex PCR assay. For the multiplex PCR, a mixture combining 60 forward primers for TCR Vbeta segments and 13 reverse primers for TCR Jbeta segments was used. The CDR3 region of rearranged TCR beta genes was amplified from genomic DNA by a multiplex PCR assay. On the Illumina HiSeq System, the amplified TCR beta libraries were sequenced as 87-base-pair reads. The original methods were these. A later analysis counted tens of millions of unique TCR beta chains across the 666 repertoires, and 9 million to 14 million of these chains were shared by at least two donors. Raw reads were error-corrected and collapsed into unique sequences by a nearest-neighbor algorithm in which closely related sequences were merged to remove PCR and sequencing errors. CDR3 sequences were aligned to IMGT reference sequences to assign V, D and J gene segments. Each retained sequence needed at least a six-nucleotide match to both a V gene segment and a J gene segment. A rearrangement was called productive if the CDR3 had no stop codons and remained in frame with V and J, and every other rearrangement was called non-productive. CDR3 was defined by IMGT convention, running from the second conserved V-encoded cysteine to the conserved J-encoded phenylalanine. In an earlier analysis of more than 550 of the donors, sequences lacking an unambiguous match to a single V gene segment were excluded. In an earlier analysis of a few hundred of the donors, a V segment was called functional when productive rearrangements were above 56.7%, and segregating when the standard deviation between donors exceeded 5%. A statistical classification framework was built for diagnosing cytomegalovirus status from the catalog of TCR beta chain sequences. A later analysis assigned V and J genes by comparing TCR nucleotide sequences with IMGT/GENE-DB human TR gene sequences. A later analysis assigned CDR3 sequences and most-parsimonious VDJ recombination scenarios with the TCRdist pipeline. In a later analysis, every TCR beta chain was defined by the combination of its CDR3 amino acid sequence and its V-gene family, and reads without a unique V-gene family were dropped. A later analysis removed 600 or so highly shared, low-generation-probability nucleotide sequences to deal with suspected cross-contamination and a sequencing artifact. For each public chain, a later analysis derived a clonal expansion index from normalized ranks of inferred template counts within each repertoire. In a later analysis, generation probabilities were computed using a VDJ recombination model fitted to out-of-frame rearrangements, and the results were checked against IGoR. In a later analysis, TCR-TCR, TCR-HLA and TCR-CMV co-occurrence was scored with hypergeometric tests, and a repertoire-size bias correction was applied to TCR pairs. In a later analysis, false discovery rates were estimated by permuting HLA or CMV assignments 20 times. In a later analysis, co-occurring TCRs were grouped using DBSCAN, and TCRdist sequence similarity was added for clustering within HLA-allele-positive subsets. Repertoires with fewer than 30,000 or more than 120,000 public chains, plus five repertoires with anomalous nucleotide sharing, were excluded from co-occurrence clustering. The table comes from immuneACCESS by way of TCRdb, which keeps in-frame sequences with V and J called. Part of the clones is missing from these tables; in studies checked, under half for an unresolved V gene and the rest for unknown reasons. V and J calls plus clone size are reproduced from that table; the DNA served to infer D and trimming. The sample contains 100,000 to 120,000 clones, 60% to 80% of them found a single time. In total, the top ten clones hold about 8.6% of the sample.

This clone was detected only a few times. Its specific antigen is unknown. Base qualities are not recorded, but no much larger clone differs from it by a single base. The chain is assembled from TRBV2 and TRBJ2-3; 10 junctional bases match TRBD2. The sequenced sample consisted of PBMCs. The sequence was collected from a woman aged 40-49 years in good health and CMV-seropositive. The CDR3 corresponds to CASSYVAGGQDTQYF. The bases are TGTGCCAGCAGTTACGTAGCGGGAGGTCAAGATACGCAGTATTTT.